The T cell receptor (beta chain) described here comes from a study of blood T cell repertoires in COVID-19. Study background: Sources were T cells, B-cell-depleted T cells, or PBMCs; the material itself was cDNA or gDNA.

Only in-frame clones appear in the TCRdb table, and some are missing; sequencing was by immunoSEQ multiplex PCR. The sample yields a few hundred thousand clones, roughly 84% seen once. Germline V CDR1 and CDR2: SGHVS, FQNEAQ. The CDR3 has 14 amino acids. Trimming pared 4 bases from V and 6 bases from J, leaving 13 bases between. The chain links TRBV7-8 to TRBJ2-1; tentative D call: TRBD1 (6 bases). The sequence was obtained from a woman under 30 with acute or convalescent COVID-19. The sample comprised peripheral blood. For the CDR3, the DNA is TGTGCCAGCAGCTACAGGGTGTTCGGCAATGAGCAGTTCTTC. Protein: CASSYRVFGNEQFF.